This T cell receptor beta chain was sequenced during a study of a mutant IDH1 vaccine in newly diagnosed glioma. Broader study findings: It seemed that pseudoprogression was not linked to changes in the top peripheral T cell clonotypes.

The method was immunoSEQ multiplex PCR; TCRdb's version includes in-frame clones alone and lacks a portion of them. Of roughly 110,000 clones in the sample, about nine tenths were seen once. The sample's time point: week 11, during vaccination. The vaccine gave 300 ug of a 20-mer mutant IDH1 peptide subcutaneously per dose. Comment on this clone: Its specificity is unknown.

Germline CDR1 is ENHRY and CDR2 is SYGVKD. CDR3 size: 13 residues. The ends lost 10 bases at V and 6 bases at J; junction bases unmatched: 10. The material sequenced was PBMCs, taken from a glioma patient whose treatment included an IDH1 peptide vaccine. The clonotype comes from a woman aged 50 to 65 with glioma. The chain recombines TRBV10-3 with TRBJ2-7, with 9 nucleotides matching TRBD2. Here the CDR3 reads CASLGLAGTEQYF. As DNA, the CDR3 is TGTGCCAGCCTGGGACTAGCTGGAACCGAGCAGTACTTC.